A selection of T cell receptor beta chains follows, all from one sample in a study of shared clonotypes between healthy human individuals. Assay used: immunoSEQ multiplex PCR; TCRdb lists only in-frame clones, some missing. The table records 2 million to 2.5 million clones, roughly 92% of them present only once. Sequencing was performed on naive CD4+ T cells from PBMCs. These receptors all come from a man younger than 35 in good health. Some clones in this sample may be carry-over from other donors' samples. The CDR3 runs from the conserved cysteine through the conserved F or W. Each record gives: J gene, CDR3 length, D gene, clone size, V gene, CDR3 protein, CDR3 DNA. The D gene is left open where the match is weak. Size tells how often a clone was seen (once, few, many) or the class of an expanded clone, and some rows leave it out.

>TRBJ1-1|13|TRBD1|-|TRBV19
CASRGQGWSEAFF
TGTGCCAGTAGGGGACAGGGATGGTCTGAAGCTTTCTTT
>TRBJ2-3|16|TRBD2|-|TRBV4-1
CASSQDWTSRTDTQYF
TGCGCCAGCAGCCAAGATTGGACTAGCCGCACAGATACGCAGTATTTT
>TRBJ2-3|18|TRBD2|-|TRBV5-8
CASSPRIAGRDRTDTQYF
TGTGCCAGCAGCCCTCGGATAGCGGGGAGGGACCGCACAGATACGCAGTATTTT
>TRBJ1-1|10|-|-|TRBV6-1
CASGYTEAFF
TGTGCCAGCGGTTACACTGAAGCTTTCTTT
>TRBJ2-1|17|TRBD2|-|TRBV7-8
CASSLDTSGGNYNEQFF
TGTGCCAGCAGCTTAGACACTAGCGGGGGCAACTACAATGAGCAGTTCTTC
>TRBJ1-5|16|TRBD1|-|TRBV28
CASRPRQGSSNQPQHF
TGTGCCAGCAGACCGCGACAGGGCTCTAGCAATCAGCCCCAGCATTTT
>TRBJ2-5|13|-|-|TRBV5-1
CASSPGQKETQYF
TGCGCCAGCAGCCCAGGACAGAAAGAGACCCAGTACTTC
>TRBJ2-7|13|-|-|TRBV5-1
CASSLPPGRRQYF
TGCGCCAGCAGCTTGCCACCCGGCCGCCGGCAGTACTTC
>TRBJ2-7|14|TRBD1|-|TRBV7-9
CASSLHTGEYEQYF
TGTGCCAGCAGCTTACATACAGGGGAATACGAGCAGTACTTC
>TRBJ1-5|14|-|few|TRBV4-1
CASSQGLTNQPQHF
TGCGCCAGCAGCCAAGGGTTAACGAATCAGCCCCAGCATTTT
>TRBJ1-2|16|-|-|TRBV5-1
CASSYGEGRGGYGYTF
TGCGCCAGCAGTTACGGGGAGGGCCGCGGGGGCTATGGCTACACCTTC
>TRBJ1-5|14|TRBD1|-|TRBV28
CASRDRLLVGPQHF
TGTGCCAGCAGGGACAGGTTACTAGTGGGGCCCCAGCATTTT
>TRBJ2-1|14|-|-|TRBV5-4
CASSSGSSYNEQFF
TGTGCCAGCAGCTCGGGGAGTTCCTACAATGAGCAGTTCTTC
>TRBJ2-3|15|-|-|TRBV11-2
CASSLGTLTPDTQYF
TGTGCCAGCAGCCTCGGGACATTGACCCCAGATACGCAGTATTTT
>TRBJ2-7|13|-|-|TRBV19
CASSIPQHYEQYF
TGTGCCAGTAGTATCCCCCAGCACTACGAGCAGTACTTC
>TRBJ2-5|12|-|-|TRBV6-5
CASRSGSKTQYF
TGTGCCAGCAGGTCAGGGTCGAAGACCCAGTACTTC
>TRBJ2-1|15|TRBD2|-|TRBV2
CASSEKSSGYNEQFF
TGTGCCAGCAGTGAAAAGTCTAGCGGTTACAATGAGCAGTTCTTC
>TRBJ2-4|13|TRBD2|few|TRBV18
CASSPQSTSGALF
TGTGCCAGCTCACCCCAATCGACTAGCGGGGCACTTTTC
>TRBJ2-2|15|-|-|TRBV18
CASSPERRVGGELFF
TGTGCCAGCTCACCGGAGAGGAGGGTCGGCGGGGAGCTGTTTTTT
>TRBJ1-3|14|-|-|TRBV28
CASTIKVAGNTIYF
TGTGCCAGCACCATAAAGGTTGCTGGAAACACCATATATTTT
>TRBJ2-7|15|-|once|TRBV4-2
CASSQEVGIPYEQYF
TGTGCCAGCAGCCAAGAAGTAGGGATCCCCTACGAGCAGTACTTC
>TRBJ2-2|15|-|-|TRBV4-2
CASSRTAWGTGELFF
TGTGCCAGCAGCCGAACAGCGTGGGGGACCGGGGAGCTGTTTTTT
>TRBJ2-2|17|TRBD1|-|TRBV9
CASSVSTTGKDTGELFF
TGTGCCAGCAGCGTTTCGACGACAGGGAAGGACACCGGGGAGCTGTTTTTT
>TRBJ2-7|15|TRBD2|-|TRBV5-1
CASSLQSGRRNEQYF
TGCGCCAGCAGCTTGCAGAGCGGGAGGCGTAACGAGCAGTACTTC
>TRBJ1-2|12|-|-|TRBV14
CASSQGAYGYTF
TGTGCCAGCAGCCAAGGTGCCTATGGCTACACCTTC
>TRBJ1-1|11|TRBD1|-|TRBV6-6
CASRTTGVAFF
TGTGCCAGCAGGACGACAGGGGTAGCTTTCTTT
>TRBJ2-5|12|-|once|TRBV27
CASSQGGETQYF
TGTGCCAGCAGTCAGGGGGGAGAGACCCAGTACTTC
>TRBJ2-1|14|TRBD2|-|TRBV5-1
CASSSGGPGNEQFF
TGCGCCAGCAGTTCGGGAGGGCCGGGGAATGAGCAGTTCTTC
>TRBJ2-6|14|-|-|TRBV7-9
CASSATSGANVLTF
TGTGCCAGCAGCGCCACCTCTGGGGCCAACGTCCTGACTTTC
>TRBJ2-1|11|-|-|TRBV7-9
CASSSSNEQFF
TGTGCCAGCAGCTCCAGCAATGAGCAGTTCTTC
>TRBJ2-1|15|-|-|TRBV4-1
CASSQDALSYNEQFF
TGCGCCAGCAGCCAAGACGCGCTCTCCTACAATGAGCAGTTCTTC
>TRBJ2-1|16|TRBD1|-|TRBV11-2
CASSPRQGSGYNEQFF
TGTGCCAGCAGCCCACGACAGGGCTCTGGCTACAATGAGCAGTTCTTC
>TRBJ1-5|16|-|-|TRBV28
CASSLLQGWENQPQHF
TGTGCCAGCAGTTTACTTCAGGGGTGGGAAAATCAGCCCCAGCATTTT
>TRBJ2-5|13|-|-|TRBV2
CASSVPGSETQYF
TGTGCCAGCAGTGTGCCGGGGTCAGAGACCCAGTACTTC
>TRBJ1-5|14|-|-|TRBV19
CASAWGSKRQPQHF
TGTGCCAGTGCCTGGGGGTCGAAGCGTCAGCCCCAGCATTTT
>TRBJ2-7|16|-|-|TRBV28
CASSSLVWGVSYEQYF
TGTGCCAGCAGTTCCCTAGTTTGGGGAGTCTCGTACGAGCAGTACTTC
>TRBJ1-5|12|-|-|TRBV27
CASSSIGRPQHF
TGTGCCAGCAGTAGCATAGGACGGCCCCAGCATTTT
>TRBJ2-1|16|TRBD1|-|TRBV4-2
CASSQERQGVYNEQFF
TGTGCCAGCAGCCAAGAAAGACAGGGGGTCTACAATGAGCAGTTCTTC
>TRBJ1-1|18|TRBD1|few|TRBV4-1
CASSQEGTGDDFIFEAFF
TGCGCCAGCAGCCAAGAGGGGACAGGCGACGATTTTATCTTTGAAGCTTTCTTT
>TRBJ2-7|16|TRBD2|-|TRBV5-5
CASSLFERGISYEQYF
TGTGCCAGCAGCTTGTTTGAGCGGGGGATATCCTACGAGCAGTACTTC
>TRBJ2-5|17|TRBD2|once|TRBV18
CASRNAQGLAGVETQYF
TGTGCCAGCCGAAATGCGCAGGGACTAGCGGGAGTTGAGACCCAGTACTTC
>TRBJ1-1|14|-|-|TRBV18
CASSPPEGGTEAFF
TGTGCCAGCTCACCACCGGAGGGTGGCACTGAAGCTTTCTTT